This TCR beta chain is drawn from a study of T cells after posttransplantation cyclophosphamide. Study-wide results and caveats: TRB clonality was highly associated with recipient CMV seropositivity and reactivation. Later blood repertoires were often dominated by clones from the donor CD8+ memory compartment. Tissue-infiltrating T cells from skin or gut overlapped little with blood T cells.

CDR1 is ENHRY and CDR2 is SYGVKD in the germline V gene. This CDR3 comprises 12 residues. With 5 bases removed from V and 0 bases from J, the gap between germline ends came to 3 bases. This related bone marrow graft donor gave peripheral blood on the day of marrow donation. In this sample, this clone turned up many times. Its antigen remains unknown. Libraries were prepared by immunoSEQ multiplex PCR; TCRdb keeps only in-frame clonotypes and omits some of them. The sample offers 38,000 or so clones and no singletons, the top ten holding 2% to 2.5%. This chain connects TRBV10-3 to TRBJ2-3; no clear D gene. This receptor was identified in a man aged 45-60 years in good health, CMV-negative, and a related stem cell transplant donor. Specimen: PBMCs. The CDR3 DNA sequence: TGTGCCATCAGTCTGAGCACAGATACGCAGTATTTT. Translation: CAISLSTDTQYF.